Following are 13 T cell receptor beta chains from one sample sequenced in a study of low-dose radiotherapy and immunotherapy resistance in tumors. Priming of first-strand cDNA relied on TRAV- and TRBV-specific primers (covering alpha and beta chains). TCR amplification used roughly 18 PCR cycles, a constant-region primer and a V-primer adapter. TCRdb called the reads again in MiXCR, with one record for every CDR3 protein. The data hold tens of thousands of distinct CDR3 sequences, with 25% to 30% observed a single time. Documented time point: after trial treatment. Treatment described: LDRT plus nivolumab, ipilimumab, low-dose cyclophosphamide and aspirin (RACIN trial). Specimen: PBMCs, collected after low-dose radiotherapy plus immunotherapy. These TCRs come from a male donor with prostate cancer.

This sequence joins TRBV19 and TRBJ2-5, with a tentative D call TRBD2 (5 bases). Germline V CDR1 and CDR2: LNHDA, SQIVND (reference sequence). V was shortened by 6 bases and J by 4 bases, with 9 bases between the two germline ends. The CDR3 totals 12 residues. The chain's CDR3 is CASRQAGETQYF. CDR3 DNA sequence: TGTGCCAGTAGGCAGGCGGGAGAGACCCAGTACTTC.

This clonotype was seen many times. The rearrangement joins TRBV5-6 to TRBJ2-1; weak D call: TRBD2 (7 bases). Germline V gives CDR1 SGHDT, CDR2 YYEEEE. The CDR3 is 15 amino acids. V lost 2 bases to trimming and J lost 5 bases, with 14 bases between them. The CDR3 DNA reads TGTGCCAGCAGCTTTGGGGGGGCGGCAAACAATGAGCAGTTCTTC. This translates into CASSFGGAANNEQFF.

This clonotype was counted at least ten times. The V and J genes are TRBV7-9 and TRBJ2-7; D perhaps matches TRBD2 (6 bases). Germline CDR1 SEHNR, CDR2 FQNEAQ (reference sequence). The ends were cut back, 5 bases at V and 5 bases at J, with 10 bases in the middle. The CDR3 totals 12 residues. CDR3 sequence reads: CASSRDSHEQYF. CDR3 in DNA: TGTGCCAGCAGCCGGGACTCGCACGAGCAGTACTTC.

This clonotype was counted ten times or more. The chain has TRBV4-1 and TRBJ1-1; D is unresolved. CDR1 MGHRA and CDR2 YSYEKL come from the germline V gene. This CDR3 is 17 amino acids long. V was cut by 0 bases and J by 2 bases, with 16 bases left in between. This CDR3 is CASSQEAGRLGNTEAFF. The CDR3 bases are TGCGCCAGCAGCCAAGAGGCCGGTAGATTGGGTAACACTGAAGCTTTCTTT.

This clonotype was seen many times. The rearrangement uses TRBV18 and TRBJ2-7, with D possibly being TRBD1 (6 bases). Germline loops: CDR1 KGHSH, CDR2 LQKENI. The CDR3 is made up of 14 amino acids. V was cut by 6 bases and J by 6 bases, with 18 bases left in between. The CDR3 DNA sequence: TGTGCCAGCTCTCCTACTACAGGGTATCGCGAGCAGTACTTC. Amino acids: CASSPTTGYREQYF.

As to this clonotype: Since a far larger clone is one base different, this is likely a read error. CDR3 region: CASSQVGSGRAYEQFF. CDR3 DNA sequence: TGTGCCAGCAGCCAAGTCGGTAGCGGGAGGGCCTACGAGCAGTTCTTC. The rearrangement uses TRBV4-2 and TRBJ2-1, with TRBD2 matching over 11 bases. The V and J ends lost 1 base and 10 bases, in that order; junction bases with no gene match: 9. Germline V lookup: CDR1 LGHNA, CDR2 YNFKEQ. The CDR3 runs 16 residues.

A word on this clonotype: A read error may be the cause here, since a much bigger clone is one base away. The rearrangement uses TRBV27 and TRBJ2-1; no reliable D call. CDR3 size: 15 residues. V lost 3 bases to trimming and J lost 9 bases, with 18 bases between them. Germline V gene sequence: CDR1 MNHEY, CDR2 SMNVEV (reference sequence). CDR3 loop: CASSFYGTRVVEQFF. Written as DNA, the CDR3 is TGTGCCAGCAGTTTTTATGGAACAAGGGTTGTTGAGCAGTTCTTC.

This clonotype was counted ten times or more. The chain recombines TRBV29-1 with TRBJ2-1; D is perhaps TRBD2 (6 bases). The CDR3 runs 11 residues. V was shortened by 7 bases and J by 9 bases, with 13 bases between the two germline ends. Germline V CDR1 and CDR2: SQVTM, ANQGSEA. The CDR3 region is CSALTSFEQFF. CDR3 coding DNA: TGCAGCGCCCTGACTAGTTTTGAGCAGTTCTTC.

This clonotype was detected many times. J is TRBJ2-1 and V is TRBV7-2; D unclear. The CDR3 has 14 amino acids. Germline lookup yields CDR1 SGHTA and CDR2 FQGNSA. The V end lost 6 bases, the J end lost 0 bases, and 9 bases lay between the germline ends. Written as DNA, the CDR3 is TGTGCCAGCAGTTACGATAGCTCCTACAATGAGCAGTTCTTC. Its translation is CASSYDSSYNEQFF. Drawing the rest from reference TRBV7-2 and TRBJ2-1, the complete variable domain is GAGVSQSPSNKVTEKGKDVELRCDPISGHTALYWYRQSLGQGLEFLIYFQGNSAPDKSGLPSDRFSAERTGGSVSTLTIQRTQQEDSAVYLCASSYDSSYNEQFFGPGTRLTVL.

Remarks on this clonotype: This may arise from a read error, as a much more abundant clone is one base away. The chain has TRBV3-1 and TRBJ2-1; 8 nucleotides align to TRBD1. Per the germline V gene, CDR1 is LGHDT and CDR2 is YNNKEL (reference sequence). V was clipped by 1 base and J by 10 bases; unmatched bases: 6. CDR3 length: 14 amino acids. The CDR3 nucleotides are TGTGCCAGCAGCCAAGGGACAGGGTACTACGAGCAGTTCTTC. Protein product: CASSQGTGYYEQFF.

The J gene is TRBJ2-7, the V gene TRBV2; 7 bases map to TRBD2. V shed 4 bases and J 0 bases; nucleotides not matched to a gene: 3. CDR1 and CDR2 (germline): SNHLY, FYNNEI. The CDR3 has 14 residues. The CDR3 DNA reads TGTGCCAGCAGTGGCGGGAGAAGCTCCTACGAGCAGTACTTC. As protein: CASSGGRSSYEQYF.

This rearrangement joins TRBV27 to TRBJ2-1; 12 bases fit TRBD2. The ends lost 3 bases at V and 10 bases at J; junction bases unmatched: 4. Germline lookup yields CDR1 MNHEY and CDR2 SMNVEV (reference sequence). The CDR3 has 14 residues. The CDR3 region has the DNA TGTGCCAGCAGTTTCCTAGCGGGAGGGCGGGAGCAGTTCTTC. Translation gives CASSFLAGGREQFF.

This clonotype turned up a few times. At one boundary the junction diverges from the germline segment, which might be a read error. The genes are TRBV3-1 and TRBJ2-3, with D maybe TRBD2 (5 bases). The length of the CDR3 is 14 residues. From germline, CDR1 is LGHDT and CDR2 YNNKEL (reference sequence). This CDR3 reads CASRQDLGRDTQYF. The CDR3 DNA reads TGTGCCAGCAGACAAGATTTGGGGAGAGATACGCAGTATTTT.